The entry below gives a single TCR beta chain sequence along with its context. Its antigen is still unknown. This sample is drawn from a study of regulatory dendritic cells for organ transplantation. Study results and limitations: Naive CD4+ and CD8+ repertoires were highly diverse; memory CD8+ was most oligoclonal. Memory CD8+ clonal expansion seemed more limited with regulatory than mature dendritic cells.

Clones were read by immunoSEQ multiplex PCR, and TCRdb kept only the in-frame ones, dropping some. This table has 6,000 to 8,500 clones, roughly 67% appearing once. Allogeneic regulatory or mature dendritic cells were co-cultured for 5 days with CFSE-labeled sorted T cells at 1:10. J lost 3 bases, V lost 10 bases, and 10 bases had no gene match. The germline CDR1 and CDR2 sequences are LNHDA and SQIVND (reference sequence). There are 14 residues in the CDR3. This TCR derives from a human donor in good health. Material: memory CD4+ T cells from blood cultured with dendritic cells. Subset denoted: CD45RO+ memory T cells. The V and J genes are TRBV19 and TRBJ1-2; 8 positions match TRBD1. CDR3 sequence (DNA): TGTGCCACCGCACGGCAGGGGGCATACTATGGCTACACCTTC. Residues: CATARQGAYYGYTF.